The 19 T cell receptor beta chains below come from one sample, sequenced in a study of blood T cells in healthy people across ages. It was with a sample-barcoded 5' primer and a J-beta primer mix that a second PCR of roughly 6 to 11 cycles was run. From the 5' RACE reads, TCRdb called clonotypes with MiXCR, one entry per CDR3 protein. Found here are roughly 1.6 million distinct CDR3 sequences, about 35% of them singletons; the top ten hold approximately 10%. Sequenced input: blood. The source is a woman aged 25-40 years in good health.

This clonotype has just a few counts. The chain couples TRBV14 to TRBJ1-1; unclear D gene. Germline loops: CDR1 SGHDN, CDR2 FVKESK. Trimming took 8 bases from V and 1 from J, leaving 11 bases between them. The CDR3 loop spans 13 amino acids. The CDR3 loop reads CASRILGNTEAFF. The DNA for the CDR3 is TGTGCCAGCCGCATCTTGGGGAACACTGAAGCTTTCTTT.

CDR3 nucleotide sequence: TGTGCCCTAAGAGGGACACCCTATGGCTACACCTTC. This translates into CALRGTPYGYTF. The J gene is TRBJ1-2, the V gene TRBV30, with D perhaps TRBD1 (6 bases). The germline V gene encodes CDR1 GTSNPN and CDR2 SVGIG (reference sequence). The CDR3 runs to 12 residues. Trimming stripped 8 bases from V and 4 bases from J, with 14 bases between.

V gene TRBV28 combines with J gene TRBJ2-1, with 7 bases identical to TRBD1. Germline assignment: CDR1 MDHEN and CDR2 SYDVKM. The CDR3 runs to 15 residues. Germline trimming cut 6 bases from V and 7 bases from J; bases unmatched to any gene: 12. CDR3: CASRLGTVKGNEQFF. Here the CDR3 DNA reads TGTGCCAGCAGGCTCGGGACAGTCAAAGGGAATGAGCAGTTCTTC.

The chain recombines TRBV20-1 with TRBJ1-4; TRBD1 matches 10 bases. The CDR3 loop spans 15 amino acids. The germline CDR1 and CDR2 sequences are DFQATT and SNEGSKA (reference sequence). The J segment lost 4 bases and the V segment lost 2 bases, leaving 4 bases of the junction unmatched. DNA for the CDR3: TGCAGTGCTAGACCCGGGACAGGGGATAATGAAAAACTGTTTTTT. Amino acid sequence: CSARPGTGDNEKLFF.

In its sample, this clonotype was seen a few times. This chain joins TRBV2 and TRBJ2-7; tentative D call: TRBD1 (6 bases). CDR3 length equals 15 residues. V was clipped by 7 bases and J by 9 bases, with 25 bases between them. Germline V CDR1 and CDR2: SNHLY, FYNNEI. CDR3 amino acids: CASTPSWTVKAGQYF. CDR3 DNA sequence: TGTGCCAGCACCCCTTCCTGGACAGTAAAAGCAGGGCAGTACTTC.

This clonotype was counted between two and nine times. The chain couples TRBV11-2 to TRBJ1-1; D is undetermined. The CDR3 contains 14 residues. Trimming stripped 1 base from V and 1 base from J, with 7 bases between. In germline, CDR1 is SGHAT, CDR2 FQNNGV. CDR3 in amino acids: CASSLAFGNTEAFF. The DNA of the CDR3 is TGTGCCAGCAGCTTAGCTTTCGGGAACACTGAAGCTTTCTTT.

V is TRBV7-9 and J is TRBJ1-1, with 9 nucleotides matching TRBD1. Germline CDR1 SEHNR, CDR2 FQNEAQ (reference sequence). Trimming at V came to 3 bases and at J to 4 bases, leaving 9 bases not matched to a gene. This CDR3 region has 16 residues. The CDR3 coding sequence is TGTGCCAGCAGCTTCGGGACAGGGCCAAGCGGCACTGAAGCTTTCTTT. Its protein is CASSFGTGPSGTEAFF.

This clonotype appeared many times. J is TRBJ2-1 and V is TRBV7-9; 7 bases line up with TRBD2. Germline CDR1 and CDR2: SEHNR and FQNEAQ (reference sequence). V dropped 3 bases and J dropped 2; count of bases not matched to a gene: 4. This CDR3 region has 15 residues. In nucleotides, the CDR3 is TGTGCCAGCAGCTTCGAGCGGGGAGCCTACAATGAGCAGTTCTTC. This translates into CASSFERGAYNEQFF.

This chain joins TRBV6-2 or TRBV6-3 and TRBJ2-7, with 10 bases identical to TRBD2. Trimming at V came to 7 bases and at J to 3 bases, leaving 6 bases not matched to a gene. The length of the CDR3 is 14 residues. Germline values: CDR1 MNHEY, CDR2 SVGEGT. The CDR3 coding sequence is TGTGCCAGCAATCTAGCGGGAGCATTCTACGAGCAGTACTTC. Translating it yields CASNLAGAFYEQYF.

Worth noting for this clonotype: A junction end diverges from the germline sequence, so it may reflect a read error. The V call is TRBV9, the J call TRBJ2-7; 7 bases agree with TRBD2. Germline V gene sequence: CDR1 SGDLS, CDR2 YYNGEE. The CDR3 is 13 amino acids. This CDR3 is CTSGDPHTYEQYF. CDR3 DNA: TGTACCAGCGGGGACCCCCATACCTACGAGCAGTACTTC.

The chain recombines TRBV7-2 with TRBJ2-2; D not certain. There are 13 residues in the CDR3. V lost 10 bases and J lost 3, with 12 bases in between. Looked up from germline, CDR1 is SGHTA and CDR2 is FQGNSA. CDR3 loop: CANGSPDTGELFF. Here the CDR3 DNA reads TGTGCCAACGGCAGCCCTGACACCGGGGAGCTGTTTTTT.

In its sample, this clonotype was seen a few times. The CDR3 DNA follows: TGCGCCAGCAGCCAGGGACAGGGTCAGCCCCAGCATTTT. The encoded protein is CASSQGQGQPQHF. The rearrangement uses TRBV4-1 and TRBJ1-5; 9 bases match TRBD1. Germline V lookup: CDR1 MGHRA, CDR2 YSYEKL. Unmatched junction bases numbered 0, after V lost 3 bases and J lost 6 bases. The CDR3 length is 13 residues.

Concerning this clonotype: With a much larger clone just one base away, this may be a read error. This chain joins TRBV5-1 and TRBJ2-7; D is possibly TRBD1 or TRBD2 (5 bases each). The length of the CDR3 is 15 residues. CDR1 SGHRS and CDR2 YFSETQ come from the germline V gene. The CDR3 region has the DNA TGCGCCAGCATCTTGGCCCCAGGGAGCTCCTACGAGCAGTACTTC. Residues: CASILAPGSSYEQYF.

The chain is built from TRBV28 and TRBJ2-1; the match to TRBD1 covers 7 bases. Looked up from germline, CDR1 is MDHEN and CDR2 is SYDVKM. The CDR3 runs to 10 residues. The CDR3 loop is CAGGRTEQFF. In nucleotides, the CDR3 is TGTGCAGGGGGCCGGACTGAGCAGTTCTTC.

V usage is TRBV7-8 and J usage is TRBJ1-2; D unclear. Germline V gene sequence: CDR1 SGHVS, CDR2 FQNEAQ. The V and J ends lost 5 bases and 4 bases respectively, with 11 bases between them. There are 13 residues in the CDR3. The CDR3 nucleotides read TGTGCCAGCAGCCACTCCCTCGGCTATGGCTACACCTTC. Translating gives CASSHSLGYGYTF.

This chain connects TRBV12-3 or TRBV12-4 to TRBJ2-3; 12 bases line up with TRBD2. This CDR3 is 15 amino acids long. The junction had 5 bases not matched to a gene; V was cut back by 6 bases and J by 4 bases. The CDR3 spells CASRTSGSRPDTQYF. In DNA, the CDR3 is TGTGCCAGCAGGACTAGCGGGAGTCGGCCAGATACGCAGTATTTT.

This chain uses TRBV10-3 with TRBJ2-5; 9 bases align to TRBD2. The J segment lost 5 bases and the V segment lost 8 bases, leaving 15 bases of the junction unmatched. Germline lookup yields CDR1 ENHRY and CDR2 SYGVKD. The CDR3 loop spans 16 amino acids. The CDR3 region is CAISPGGAGGWETQYF. The CDR3 DNA reads as TGTGCCATCTCCCCAGGGGGAGCGGGAGGTTGGGAGACCCAGTACTTC.

This clonotype was counted ten times or more. V usage is TRBV4-2 and J usage is TRBJ2-5; tentative D call: TRBD1 (5 bases). CDR1 is LGHNA and CDR2 is YNFKEQ in the germline V gene. The ends were cut back, 0 bases at V and 5 bases at J, with 7 bases in the middle. CDR3 length: 13 amino acids. Here the CDR3 reads CASSQDAGETQYF. The DNA for the CDR3 is TGTGCCAGCAGCCAAGATGCAGGGGAGACCCAGTACTTC.

The V call is TRBV11-2, the J call TRBJ2-1, with D tentatively TRBD1 (5 bases). The germline gives CDR1 SGHAT, CDR2 FQNNGV. V lost 1 base to trimming and J lost 8 bases, with 15 bases between them. The CDR3 loop spans 15 amino acids. Here the CDR3 reads CASSLVLVGPDEQFF. The CDR3 DNA sequence: TGTGCCAGCAGCTTAGTCCTAGTGGGGCCAGATGAGCAGTTCTTC.